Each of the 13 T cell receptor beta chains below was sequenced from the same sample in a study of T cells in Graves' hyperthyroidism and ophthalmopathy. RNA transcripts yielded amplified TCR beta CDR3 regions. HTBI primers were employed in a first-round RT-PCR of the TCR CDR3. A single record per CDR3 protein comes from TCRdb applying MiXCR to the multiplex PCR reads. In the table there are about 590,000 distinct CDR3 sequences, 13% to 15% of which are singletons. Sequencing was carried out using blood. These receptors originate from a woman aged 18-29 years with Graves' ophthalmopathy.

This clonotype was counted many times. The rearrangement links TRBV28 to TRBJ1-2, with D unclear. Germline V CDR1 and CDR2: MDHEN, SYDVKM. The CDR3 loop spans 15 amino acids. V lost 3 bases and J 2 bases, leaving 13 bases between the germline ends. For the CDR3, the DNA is TGTGCCAGCAGTTTCCCGAGTGGACTAAACTATGGCTACACCTTC. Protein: CASSFPSGLNYGYTF.

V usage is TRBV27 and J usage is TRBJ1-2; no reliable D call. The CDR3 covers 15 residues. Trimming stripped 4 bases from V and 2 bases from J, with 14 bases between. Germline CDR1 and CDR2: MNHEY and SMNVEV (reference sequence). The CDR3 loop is CASSSLRGFNYGYTF. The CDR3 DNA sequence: TGTGCCAGCAGTTCCCTCAGAGGTTTCAACTATGGCTACACCTTC.

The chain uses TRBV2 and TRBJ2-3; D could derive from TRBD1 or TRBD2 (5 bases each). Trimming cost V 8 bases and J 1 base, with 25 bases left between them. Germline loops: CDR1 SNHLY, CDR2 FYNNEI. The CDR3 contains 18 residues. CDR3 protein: CASSPQQSGTGRTDTQYF. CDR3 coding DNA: TGTGCCAGCTCACCACAGCAATCGGGAACGGGACGCACAGATACGCAGTATTTT.

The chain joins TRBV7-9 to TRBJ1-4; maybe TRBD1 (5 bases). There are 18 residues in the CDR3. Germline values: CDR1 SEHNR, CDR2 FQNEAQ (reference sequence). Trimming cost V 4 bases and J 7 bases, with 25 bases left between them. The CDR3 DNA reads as TGTGCCAGCAGCTCCGGAAGGGACGGGGCCGGGCTGGGTGAAAAACTGTTTTTT. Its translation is CASSSGRDGAGLGEKLFF.

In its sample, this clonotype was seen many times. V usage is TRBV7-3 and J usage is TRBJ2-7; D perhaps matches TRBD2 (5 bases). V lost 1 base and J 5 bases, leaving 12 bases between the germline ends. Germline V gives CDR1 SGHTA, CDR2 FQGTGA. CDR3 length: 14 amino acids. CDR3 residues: CASSLRGLQNEQYF. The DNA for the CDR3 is TGTGCCAGCAGCTTAAGAGGACTGCAAAACGAGCAGTACTTC.

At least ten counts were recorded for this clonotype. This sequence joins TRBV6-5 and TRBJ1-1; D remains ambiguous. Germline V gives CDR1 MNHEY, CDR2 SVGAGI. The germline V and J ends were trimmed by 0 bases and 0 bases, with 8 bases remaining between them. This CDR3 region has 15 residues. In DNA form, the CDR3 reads TGTGCCAGCAGTTACTCGAGGCAGATGAACACTGAAGCTTTCTTT. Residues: CASSYSRQMNTEAFF.

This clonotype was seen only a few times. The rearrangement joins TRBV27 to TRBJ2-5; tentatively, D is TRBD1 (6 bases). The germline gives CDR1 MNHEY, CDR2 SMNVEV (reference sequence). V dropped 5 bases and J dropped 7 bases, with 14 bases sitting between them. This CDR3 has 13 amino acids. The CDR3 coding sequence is TGTGCCAGCAGTCCCTGGGGGCTCGCGACCCAGTACTTC. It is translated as CASSPWGLATQYF.

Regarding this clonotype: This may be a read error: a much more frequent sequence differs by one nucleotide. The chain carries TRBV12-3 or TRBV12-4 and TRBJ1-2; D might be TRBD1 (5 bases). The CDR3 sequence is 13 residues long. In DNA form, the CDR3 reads TGTACCAGCAGTTTGGGGCAAATGGGAGGCTACACCTTC. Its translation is CTSSLGQMGGYTF.

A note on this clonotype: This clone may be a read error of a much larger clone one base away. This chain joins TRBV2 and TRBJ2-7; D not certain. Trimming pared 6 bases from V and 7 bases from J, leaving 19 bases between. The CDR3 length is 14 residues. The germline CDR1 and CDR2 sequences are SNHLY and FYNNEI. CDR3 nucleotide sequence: TGTGCCAGCAGGCCAGATTGGAGCCCTAAGGAGCAGTACTTC. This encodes CASRPDWSPKEQYF.

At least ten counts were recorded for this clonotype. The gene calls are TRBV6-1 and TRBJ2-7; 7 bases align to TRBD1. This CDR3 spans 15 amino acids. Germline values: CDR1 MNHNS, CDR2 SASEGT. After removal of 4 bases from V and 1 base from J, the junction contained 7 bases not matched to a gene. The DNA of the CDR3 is TGTGCCAGCAGTGCCCGGGACAGTTATTCCTACGAGCAGTACTTC. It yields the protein CASSARDSYSYEQYF.

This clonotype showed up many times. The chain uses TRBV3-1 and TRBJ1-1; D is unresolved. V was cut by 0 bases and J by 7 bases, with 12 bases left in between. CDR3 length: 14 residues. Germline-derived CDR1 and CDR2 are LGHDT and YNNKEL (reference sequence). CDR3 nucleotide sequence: TGTGCCAGCAGCCAAGACATGGGATTAGGTGAAGCTTTCTTT. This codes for CASSQDMGLGEAFF.

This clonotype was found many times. The CDR3 region is CASRPTGTGELFF. The CDR3 coding sequence is TGTGCCAGCAGACCAACAGGCACCGGGGAGCTGTTTTTT. The V and J genes are TRBV11-2 and TRBJ2-2; TRBD1 might be the D (5 bases). Germline V gene lookup returns CDR1 SGHAT and CDR2 FQNNGV. With 6 bases removed from V and 4 bases from J, the gap between germline ends came to 9 bases. The CDR3 is made up of 13 amino acids.

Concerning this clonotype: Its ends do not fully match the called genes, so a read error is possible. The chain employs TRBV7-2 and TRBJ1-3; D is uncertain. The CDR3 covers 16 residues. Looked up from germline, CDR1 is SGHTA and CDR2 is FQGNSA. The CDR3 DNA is TGTTCCAGCAGCCATCGTTTGGGTAGCTCTGGAAACACCATATATTTT. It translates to CSSSHRLGSSGNTIYF.